This is a list of T cell receptor beta chains from one sample in a study of T cells in Graves' hyperthyroidism and ophthalmopathy. TCRdb independently ran MiXCR on the multiplex PCR reads; one entry per CDR3 protein. The sample lists approximately 600,000 distinct CDR3 sequences; roughly 15% were seen once. Source material: blood. The origin of the receptors is a woman aged 40 to 55 with Graves' ophthalmopathy. Each CDR3 is given with its conserved first and last residue. A D gene is named only where the DNA matches it firmly. Some rows have no size entry. The others give once, few or many, or a class for an expanded clone.

>TRBJ1-5|TRBD1|TRBV28|-
TGTGCCAGCAGTCTCACCGGGACAGTGGGACAGCCCCAGCATTTT
CASSLTGTVGQPQHF
>TRBJ1-6|-|TRBV4-3|-
TGCGCCAGCAGCCCCGACTCGGCTTCACCCCTCCACTTT
CASSPDSASPLHF
>TRBJ2-7|-|TRBV4-3|few
TGCGCCAGCAGCCAAGCCTACGGAACCTACGAGCAGTACTTC
CASSQAYGTYEQYF
>TRBJ2-7|TRBD2|TRBV11-2|many
TGTGCCAGCAGCTTATTAATCGGGACTAGCGGATTAGGCTCCTACGAGCAGTACTTC
CASSLLIGTSGLGSYEQYF
>TRBJ2-7|TRBD2|TRBV20-1|many
TGCAGTGCTAGAGCGGGGCTAGCGGGAGTAGTTTACGAGCAGTACTTC
CSARAGLAGVVYEQYF
>TRBJ2-7|TRBD2|TRBV6-5|many
TGTGCCAGCAGTTCCCCCGCGCGGGAGAATATATACGAGCAGTACTTC
CASSSPARENIYEQYF
>TRBJ2-7|-|TRBV6-2/TRBV6-3|many
TGTGCCAGCAGTTACTACAGTTGGTCCCCCTACGAGCAGTACTTC
CASSYYSWSPYEQYF
>TRBJ1-2|-|TRBV30|many
TGTGCCTGCCCCCGGACTAACTATGGCTACACCTTC
CACPRTNYGYTF
>TRBJ2-1|-|TRBV11-3|few
TGTGCCAGCAGCTACCGAGCGGCTAAGCATTACAATGAGCAGTTCTTC
CASSYRAAKHYNEQFF
>TRBJ2-2|-|TRBV11-2|few
TGTGCCAGCCGCTCACGGGTGACCGGGGAGCTGTTTTTT
CASRSRVTGELFF
>TRBJ2-7|-|TRBV7-2|many
TGTGCCAGCAGCTTAGAATCTAGCTCCGAGCAGTACTTC
CASSLESSSEQYF
>TRBJ2-7|TRBD1|TRBV7-9|few
TGTGCCAGCGGCCAGGGGGCCGGCGAGCAGTACTTC
CASGQGAGEQYF
>TRBJ2-2|-|TRBV6-5|many
TGTGCCAGCAGAACACGGAGCAATTCGAACACCGGGGAGCTGTTTTTT
CASRTRSNSNTGELFF
>TRBJ2-7|-|TRBV2|many
TGTGCCAGCAGTGAAACAGACGCCTACGAGCAGTACTTC
CASSETDAYEQYF
>TRBJ2-3|-|TRBV29-1|many
TGCAGCGTTACAGAGAAGACAGCAACAGATACGCAGTATTTT
CSVTEKTATDTQYF
>TRBJ1-1|-|TRBV15|-
TGTGCCACCAGCAGAGATATTTCCGGTGGCACTGAAGCTTTCTTT
CATSRDISGGTEAFF
>TRBJ2-7|TRBD2|TRBV28|many
TGTGCCAGCAGTCCTAGACTAGCGGGTGCCACCTACGAGCAGTACTTC
CASSPRLAGATYEQYF
>TRBJ1-2|-|TRBV29-1|many
TGCAGCGTTGAAAGGGGCTATGGCTACACCTTC
CSVERGYGYTF
>TRBJ1-3|-|TRBV20-1|many
TGCAGTGCTAGAGATGTGGGGTTTCGGGGAAACACCATATATTTT
CSARDVGFRGNTIYF
>TRBJ2-7|-|TRBV12-3/TRBV12-4|-
TGTGCCAGCAGGACCCGCCCAGGCCCCTACGAGCAGTACTTC
CASRTRPGPYEQYF
>TRBJ2-7|-|TRBV6-1|many
TGTGCCAGCAGTGAAGCCGCCCGGGGCTACGAGCAGTACTTC
CASSEAARGYEQYF
>TRBJ2-5|TRBD2|TRBV29-1|-
TGCAGCGTAGATAGCGGGAGGAGTGGTCGAGAGACCCAGTACTTC
CSVDSGRSGRETQYF
>TRBJ2-7|-|TRBV12-3/TRBV12-4|many
TGTGCCAGCAGTCGCGCCGGACTAAACTACGAGCAGTACTTC
CASSRAGLNYEQYF
>TRBJ2-7|TRBD1|TRBV28|many
TGTGCCAGCAGTTCGGGACAGGGAGGCGAGCAGTACTTC
CASSSGQGGEQYF
>TRBJ2-5|-|TRBV3-1|few
TGTGCCAGCAGCCTAGATTTCGTTCGGATTGCCCAGTACTTC
CASSLDFVRIAQYF
>TRBJ1-1|-|TRBV2|-
TGTGCCAGCAGTGATGAGAGCTCGAACACTGAAGCTTTCTTT
CASSDESSNTEAFF
>TRBJ2-7|TRBD2|TRBV20-1|few
TGCAGTGCTAGAAGGTTATTTAGTCGGGAGGGCCATTCCTACGAGCAGTACTTC
CSARRLFSREGHSYEQYF
>TRBJ2-5|-|TRBV24-1|many
TGTGCCACCAGTGACCCACGCGCCTTCCAAGAGACCCAGTACTTC
CATSDPRAFQETQYF
>TRBJ2-7|TRBD2|TRBV6-2/TRBV6-3|many
TGTGCCAGCAAACTAGCGGGATTTACCTACGAGCAGTACTTC
CASKLAGFTYEQYF
>TRBJ2-3|-|TRBV20-1|-
TGCAGTTCTATAGCCACAGATACGCAGTATTTT
CSSIATDTQYF
>TRBJ1-5|TRBD1|TRBV19|many
TGTGCCAGTAGTTCCCTGGGACAGGGAAGTCAGCCCCAGCATTTT
CASSSLGQGSQPQHF
>TRBJ1-1|-|TRBV29-1|many
TGCAGCGTTGTTCGTCAGGGAGGGACTGAAGCTTTCTTT
CSVVRQGGTEAFF
>TRBJ2-6|-|TRBV11-2|few
TGTGCCAGCAGGACCGGACCGAGCTCTGGGGCCAACGTCCTGACTTTC
CASRTGPSSGANVLTF
>TRBJ1-1|-|TRBV30|many
TGTGCCTGGCACACGGACCTGAACACTGAAGCTTTCTTT
CAWHTDLNTEAFF
>TRBJ1-5|-|TRBV27|many
TGTGCCAGCAGTCCTCGGGGAGGGCATCAGCCCCAGCATTTT
CASSPRGGHQPQHF
>TRBJ1-6|TRBD1|TRBV5-1|-
TGCGCCAGCAGGCTCCTTTCCGGGACAGGAACAAATTCACCCCTCCACTTT
CASRLLSGTGTNSPLHF
>TRBJ1-6|-|TRBV5-1|many
TGCGCCAGCAGCCCAGTTGAAAATTCACCCCTCCACTTT
CASSPVENSPLHF